Here is one T cell receptor beta chain with its context. The table lists this clone with a few counts. The antigen it recognizes is unknown. Base qualities are missing; no much larger clone stands one base away. This specimen comes from a study of cytomegalovirus exposure and HLA in healthy donors (dated by TCRdb to about 2017). Context from the whole study: An earlier analysis of approximately 640 of the donors reported 250 to 350 Gb of sequence data and 100 million to 130 million unique TCR beta sequences from approximately 180 million T cells. An early release that covered about 600 HLA-typed donors contained around 300 gigabases of sequencing data and approximately 85 million unique TCR sequences. The genetic ancestry cluster associated with self-reported Caucasian donors included about 84% of the 300 to 450 genotyped donors. The study aimed to test whether cataloging public T cell receptors could reveal signatures of past pathogen exposure. The T cell repertoires of 670 or so subjects were profiled by immunosequencing and related to cytomegalovirus serostatus. A separate validation cohort of about 110 different subjects was used in addition to the 666-subject first cohort. High-throughput TCR immunosequencing, statistical association of individual TCRs with disease status, and machine learning were combined to predict cytomegalovirus infection status. A later analysis re-analyzed previously published TCR beta repertoires from approximately 700 donors and added high-resolution HLA genotyping to study TCR occurrence patterns. The later analysis used no new phenotypic data to find candidate immune exposures, relying instead on TCR beta sequences and their occurrence across donors. An earlier analysis of 587 of the donors used high-throughput TCR beta sequencing to judge whether each TCR beta V gene segment behaved as functional or pseudogenic. Donor age, sex, ethnicity and CMV serostatus were collected together with the repertoire data. Genome-wide SNP genotypes for about three fifths of the roughly 700 donors were used in a later genetic analysis, which treated that subset as a discovery cohort. All discovery cohort repertoires had been generated using a single sequencing platform. HLA typing covered class I and class II loci at four-digit resolution. The number of donors typed differed by locus, with 629-630 for A, B, C, DRB1 and DQB1, roughly 520 for DQA1, 600 to 610 for DPA1, and some 470 for DPB1. A few DR-DQ haplotypes were treated as single units for association and clustering because of strong linkage in the cohort. On average, roughly 250,000 unique TCR beta nucleotide sequences were sequenced per donor among a few hundred genotyped donors of the cohort, with approximately 18% of those sequences being non-productive. Study-wide findings and limitations: A group of highly shared sequence variants was considered likely to be a technical artifact of the sequencing pipeline. In an earlier analysis of 587 of the donors, most TCR beta V segments appeared in productive rearrangements about 90% or about 30% of the time, broadly matching IMGT annotations. Compared with the approximately 700-donor mean, donors in an Asian-associated ancestry cluster had fewer N-insertions in productive TCRs, according to a later genetic analysis. Strong co-occurrence of HLA alleles, especially DR and DQ, made assigning TCR associations to individual alleles difficult. The classifier was reported to diagnose cytomegalovirus status with high specificity and sensitivity in both the original and validation cohorts. A later analysis found that most CMV-associated TCR beta chains appeared HLA-restricted, with HLA associations seemingly driven largely by CMV exposure. A later analysis found that TCR association rates varied across HLA loci, with DRB1 alleles showing the most associated TCRs and HLA-C alleles the fewest. A further reported finding was that TCR beta sequences accurately predicted the HLA-A and HLA-B alleles for most subjects in the first cohort. HLA typing was unavailable for some donors at each locus, so association tests used only the typed subset. Approximately 18 rarely observed V segments, including chromosome 9 orphons, were excluded from the earlier analysis of several hundred of the donors because counts were too low. In a later analysis, several top co-occurrence clusters were reported to appear linked to parvovirus B19, influenza, CMV and Epstein-Barr virus. In a later analysis, HLA-associated TCR beta chains showed more clonal expansion and lower generation probabilities than non-associated chains that were equally common. In vitro tests confirmed that a few of the cytomegalovirus-associated TCR beta chains recognize cytomegalovirus antigens. Because the 87-base-pair reads could not distinguish some IMGT-functional V segments, including TRBV6-2 and TRBV6-3, those segments were excluded. Roughly uniform sequencing depth across donors was assumed in presence/absence analyses, although this assumption may not hold. The study listed 150 to 200 TCR beta chains as associated with cytomegalovirus. For the cohort, immune exposure information was limited to CMV serostatus. According to the authors, the approach could potentially be generalized to other disease states and immunological phenotypes. V-gene and J-gene trimming of TCR beta chains was associated with a missense DCLRE1C variant in a later genetic analysis, and the association was replicated in an independent cohort. Only TCR beta chains were sequenced in this cohort, and the absence of alpha or paired-chain data limited detectable features. While some public TCRs were present in many individuals, most TCR sequences turned up only very rarely across donors. Specific HLA alleles were associated with roughly 16,000 TCR beta sequences at a false discovery rate of 0.05 in a later analysis. Linkage disequilibrium might explain the correlated functional status among segregating V segments, but an unknown experimental factor could not be excluded.

The cohort comprised several hundred healthy bone marrow donors. Cohort members were all nominally healthy when sampled, although unrecorded immune exposures were likely present. The donor tested CMV seronegative, placing the donor among the roughly 350 seronegative members of the cohort. A peripheral blood sample was collected from each donor, and TCR beta sequencing was performed on peripheral blood mononuclear cells. The Qiagen DNeasy Blood Extraction Kit was used to extract genomic DNA from the blood cell samples. Clipping removes 1 base from V and 5 bases from J, with 7 as the unmatched junction base count. The CDR3 holds 16 amino acids from the cysteine to the phenylalanine. Left in the record is the CDR3 DNA by itself, 48 bases read in frame from the first base. CDR1 and CDR2, looked up from the germline V gene, are SGHTA and FQGNSA. The protocol used for the library was the immunoSEQ multiplex PCR assay. The multiplex PCR relied on a mix of 60 forward primers for TCR Vbeta segments and 13 reverse primers for TCR Jbeta segments. A multiplex PCR assay on genomic DNA amplified the CDR3 region of rearranged TCR beta genes. The amplified TCR beta libraries were sequenced on the Illumina HiSeq System as 87-base-pair reads. The original methods were these. In a later analysis, roughly 80 million unique TCR beta chains were counted across the approximately 620 repertoires, and approximately 11 million of these chains were shared by at least two donors. To remove PCR and sequencing errors, raw reads were error-corrected and collapsed into unique sequences using a nearest-neighbor algorithm that merged closely related sequences. Alignment of CDR3 sequences to IMGT reference sequences was used to assign V, D and J gene segments. For a sequence to be retained, a match of at least six nucleotides to both a V gene segment and a J gene segment was required. Rearrangements were called productive when the CDR3 lacked stop codons and stayed in frame with V and J; all others were non-productive. CDR3 was defined according to IMGT convention as the region running from the second conserved V-encoded cysteine to the conserved J-encoded phenylalanine. The earlier analysis of 500 to 600 of the donors excluded sequences that lacked an unambiguous match to a single V gene segment. In an earlier analysis of approximately 610 of the donors, V segments were called functional above 56.7% productive rearrangements and were called segregating when the between-donor standard deviation exceeded 5%. A statistical classification framework was built to diagnose cytomegalovirus status from the catalog of TCR beta chain sequences. In a later analysis, V and J genes were assigned by comparing TCR nucleotide sequences against IMGT/GENE-DB human TR gene sequences. A later analysis assigned CDR3 sequences and most-parsimonious VDJ recombination scenarios with the TCRdist pipeline. In a later analysis, each TCR beta chain was defined by its CDR3 amino acid sequence together with its V-gene family, and reads lacking a unique V-gene family were excluded. In a later analysis, nearly 600 highly shared, low-generation-probability nucleotide sequences were removed to address suspected cross-contamination and a sequencing artifact. A later analysis calculated a clonal expansion index for each public chain from normalized within-repertoire ranks of inferred template counts. In a later analysis, generation probabilities were computed using a VDJ recombination model fitted to out-of-frame rearrangements, and the results were checked against IGoR. In a later analysis, TCR-TCR, TCR-HLA and TCR-CMV co-occurrence was scored with hypergeometric tests, and a repertoire-size bias correction was applied to TCR pairs. In a later analysis, false discovery rates were estimated by permuting HLA or CMV assignments 20 times. In a later analysis, co-occurring TCRs were grouped using DBSCAN, and TCRdist sequence similarity was added for clustering within HLA-allele-positive subsets. Repertoires with fewer than 30,000 or more than 120,000 public chains, plus five repertoires with anomalous nucleotide sharing, were excluded from co-occurrence clustering. Held by TCRdb, this immuneACCESS table contains in-frame sequences only and omits some clones. Under half of the omission traces to an unresolved V gene where checked; the cause of the rest is unknown. Clonal size and the V and J genes are those of that table, whereas D and trimming came from the DNA. This sample comprises some 200,000 clones, roughly 80% of them detected only once. Of the sample, approximately 3.8% falls within the top ten clones.

This chain is built from TRBV7-2 and TRBJ2-3, and 9 junction bases match TRBD2. Sequencing used PBMCs. The source is a man aged 50 to 60 in good health and CMV-seronegative. In nucleotide form, the sequence is TGTGCCAGCAGCTTAGTGGGCGGGGGGGGTGGAGATACGCAGTATTTT. This is translated as CASSLVGGGGGDTQYF.